These 6 T cell receptor beta chains were sequenced from one sample in a study of cytotoxic CD8 clonotypes in ibrutinib-treated CLL. Measured with immunoSEQ multiplex PCR; TCRdb has only the in-frame clones, and not every one. The table shows 150,000 or so clones, with approximately 77% occurring only once. The material was PBMCs, obtained after 12 months of ibrutinib treatment. All receptors derive from a human donor with chronic lymphocytic leukemia.

The rearrangement joins TRBV11-2 to TRBJ1-2, with 9 bases that match TRBD1. The CDR3 totals 14 residues. Per the germline V gene, CDR1 is SGHAT and CDR2 is FQNNGV. Losses at the gene ends were 5 bases for V and 2 bases for J; bases not matched to a gene: 3. CDR3 loop: CASSRTGANYGYTF. The CDR3 region has the DNA TGTGCCAGCAGCCGGACAGGGGCGAACTATGGCTACACCTTC.

The CDR3 DNA reads TGTGCCATCAGTGGGACTAGCGGGGCGAGAGAGCAGTACTTC. Translating gives CAISGTSGAREQYF. The chain links TRBV10-3 to TRBJ2-7; 12 bases are shared with TRBD2. The junction had 5 bases not matched to a gene; V was cut back by 4 bases and J by 7 bases. CDR1 and CDR2 (germline): ENHRY, SYGVKD. The CDR3 totals 14 residues.

The sample holds many counts of this clone. The rearrangement joins TRBV5-4 to TRBJ2-7; 10 bases match TRBD1. Unmatched junction bases numbered 1, after V lost 0 bases and J lost 1 base. Germline-derived CDR1 and CDR2 are SGHNT and YYREEE (reference sequence). This CDR3 is built from 15 residues. The CDR3 loop is CASSLGGQGSYEQYF. CDR3 bases: TGTGCCAGCAGCTTGGGGGGACAGGGGTCCTACGAGCAGTACTTC.

V usage is TRBV28 and J usage is TRBJ1-5; possibly TRBD1 for D (5 bases). The CDR3 length is 17 residues. The germline CDR1 and CDR2 sequences are MDHEN and SYDVKM. V shed 2 bases and J shed 1 base, with 15 bases lying between them. The CDR3 coding sequence is TGTGCCAGCAGTTTAAATAAGAGGGGTCCCAGCAATCAGCCCCAGCATTTT. It is translated as CASSLNKRGPSNQPQHF. Drawing the rest from reference TRBV28 and TRBJ1-5, the complete variable domain is DVKVTQSSRYLVKRTGEKVFLECVQDMDHENMFWYRQDPGLGLRLIYFSYDVKMKEKGDIPEGYSVSREKKERFSLILESASTNQTSMYLCASSLNKRGPSNQPQHFGDGTRLSIL.

V usage is TRBV4-1 and J usage is TRBJ2-1; D is possibly TRBD2 (6 bases). The V gene lost 5 bases and the J gene lost 5 bases, with 13 bases spanning the gap. This CDR3 has 14 amino acids. Germline V gives CDR1 MGHRA, CDR2 YSYEKL. The chain's CDR3 is CASSDRDLDNEQFF. CDR3 DNA sequence: TGCGCCAGCAGCGACCGGGACTTGGACAATGAGCAGTTCTTC.

This chain links TRBV6-5 with TRBJ1-5; tentatively, D is TRBD1 (5 bases). The CDR3 is made up of 15 amino acids. Germline V gives CDR1 MNHEY, CDR2 SVGAGI. Trimming removed 5 bases from V and 2 bases from J, with 13 bases in between. The CDR3 DNA is TGTGCCAGCAGTCACGGGACGACTGGCAATCAGCCCCAGCATTTT. Translated: CASSHGTTGNQPQHF.